This TCR beta chain was identified during a study of blood T cell repertoires in COVID-19 (dated by TCRdb to the early 2020s). Broadly, across the study: The collaborator samples originated in the United States, Italy and Spain and spanned the acute and convalescent phases of COVID-19. Sample metadata almost always included a de-identified subject ID, COVID-19 status, age in years and sex. Where available, HLA class I and class II types were taken from metadata supplied by the sample provider and were not determined by assay-based typing. Samples came from the ongoing ImmuneRACE study (first 160 participants) plus 1,254 subjects from 6 global collaborators. The repertoires were released in a freely available public database intended as a resource for research on the immune response to SARS-CoV-2. Subjects who had been exposed to COVID-19, were actively infected with it, or had recovered from it provided the deeply sampled blood TCRbeta repertoires that made up the dataset. The material from the prospective study consisted of cDNA or gDNA derived from T cells, B-cell-depleted T cells, or PBMCs. Summary of the overall study and its limitations: Clinical and demographic metadata were provided uncurated, with the amount varying by source and participant.

Collaborating institutions collected whole blood in K2EDTA tubes following their own protocols. For TCRbeta analysis, collaborators shipped samples as frozen whole blood, isolated PBMCs, or DNA extracted from either of those sample types. TCRbeta CDR3 regions were amplified from genomic DNA using the immunoSEQ Assay, a bias-controlled multiplex PCR. The authors' analysis ran thus. Nucleated cell counts per sample were estimated from amplification of reference gene primers within the assay. Sequence reads were collapsed and filtered to measure the absolute abundance of every unique TCRbeta CDR3 rearrangement. Productive Simpson clonality was computed per sample as the square root of Simpson's diversity index over productive rearrangements. TCRdb re-hosts the immuneACCESS table, in-frame sequences only. Its copies lack some clones; in the studies checked, an unresolved V gene accounts for under half of them, and the cause for the rest is not known. The DNA gave D and trimming, while V, J and clone size come from that table. This sample comprises approximately 82,000 clones, approximately 75% of them detected only once. The ten largest clones capture more than 10% of the sample.

Concerning this clone itself: The target of this receptor is not known. Base qualities were left out, and no much larger clone turns up one base away.

Including cysteine and phenylalanine, the CDR3 has 14 amino acids. Only the CDR3 DNA stays, 42 bases, in frame from base 1. A distance of 9 bases separates the germline ends of V and J, which lose 4 bases and 2 bases respectively. Based on the germline V gene, the CDR1 and CDR2 sequences are SGHTA and FQGNSA. This receptor was identified in a human donor in a cohort sampled during active COVID-19. The sequenced material came from peripheral blood. The chain links TRBV7-2 with TRBJ1-5; TRBD1 could be the D gene, as 5 bases match. The CDR3: CASSSARGNQPQHF. The nucleotides read TGTGCCAGCAGCTCCGCCAGGGGCAATCAGCCCCAGCATTTT. The full variable domain, completed from the reference TRBV7-2 and TRBJ1-5 proteins outside the CDR3, reads GAGVSQSPSNKVTEKGKDVELRCDPISGHTALYWYRQSLGQGLEFLIYFQGNSAPDKSGLPSDRFSAERTGGSVSTLTIQRTQQEDSAVYLCASSSARGNQPQHFGDGTRLSIL.